This T cell receptor (beta chain) came from a study of beta chain features in type 1 diabetes. Sequenced material consisted of expressed TCRB transcripts (all of the isolated RNA was reverse transcribed). This table comes from immunoSEQ multiplex PCR, and its TCRdb copy is limited to in-frame clones, with some not included. There are 500,000 to 800,000 clones in the sample; roughly an eighth occur only once, and more than 0.095% lies in the top ten. Overall study findings and caveats: Shorter TCRB CDR3s, moderately but significantly so, marked every one of the four CD4+ subsets in Type 1 diabetes patients. In type 1 diabetes patients, VDJ junctions had fewer insertions; deletions at these junctions were more frequent. The similarity of naive, central memory and Treg TCRB repertoires appeared greater among patients than among healthy donors.

This clone was picked up a small number of times. The antigen is not known. With V trimmed by 3 bases and J by 8 bases, 4 bases remained unmatched. Germline CDR1 reads LNHNV; CDR2 reads YYDKDF (reference sequence). The CDR3 runs to 13 residues. The sequence was collected from a man aged 30 to 39 with type 1 diabetes. V is TRBV15 and J is TRBJ2-1; 7 bases fit TRBD1. Specimen: naive CD4+ T cells from blood. Written as DNA, the CDR3 is TGTGCCACCAGCAGGGGACAGTCTGATGAGCAGTTCTTC. It yields the protein CATSRGQSDEQFF.